This T cell receptor beta chain is from a study of Ad26.COV2.S vaccination and SARS-CoV-2 variants. Sequenced by immunoSEQ multiplex PCR; TCRdb stores in-frame clones only, minus some. The table includes 350,000 to 500,000 clones, around 90% detected once. Treatment defined: over 15 received Ad26.COV2.S at low or high dose, single or two shots; 5 received placebo; per-sample allocation not given. The samples were gathered on day 63 after the first injection of vaccine or placebo. For this clone: Its antigen is not identified.

CDR1 and CDR2 (germline): LGHNA, YSLEER. Trimming shortened V by 1 base and J by 0 bases, and 10 bases separated the two germline ends. The length of the CDR3 is 17 residues. Study-wide points: Vaccine and placebo groups showed comparable non-spike TCR breadth.

The material sequenced was peripheral blood, taken in a trial of Ad26.COV2.S vaccine versus placebo. The TCR sequence derives from a person aged 18-65 years who received the Ad26.COV2.S COVID-19 vaccine or a placebo. The gene calls are TRBV4-3 and TRBJ2-6; a possible D gene is TRBD2 (5 bases). The CDR3 DNA follows: TGCGCCAGCAGCCAAGGGACTTCTAGCTCTGGGGCCAACGTCCTGACTTTC. As protein: CASSQGTSSSGANVLTF.